The rows below give T cell receptor beta chains drawn from one sample of a study of neurological immune-mediated disorders. TCRdb used MiXCR to reprocess the 5' RACE reads, holding one entry per CDR3 protein. The sample records 81,000 or so distinct CDR3 sequences, 4.5% to 6.5% being singletons. Specimen: PBMCs. Receptors originate from a young woman with multiple sclerosis. Each CDR3 is given with its conserved first and last residue. Each record gives: clone size, D gene, V gene, CDR3 length, J gene, CDR3 protein, CDR3 DNA. A D gene is named only where the DNA matches it firmly. Size is omitted from some rows. Given values are once, few, many or a class for expanded clones.

few	NA	TRBV12-3/TRBV12-4	14	TRBJ2-7	CASSPRQGTYEQYF	TGTGCCAGCAGTCCCCGGCAGGGGACCTACGAGCAGTACTTC
many	TRBD1	TRBV29-1	19	TRBJ2-4	CSVSRPGDRSALAKNIQYF	TGCAGCGTCTCCCGCCCGGGGGACAGGTCTGCTCTAGCCAAAAACATTCAGTACTTC
many	NA	TRBV20-1	13	TRBJ2-4	CSARELAKNIQYF	TGCAGTGCTAGGGAGCTAGCCAAAAACATTCAGTACTTC
medium-sized	NA	TRBV15	16	TRBJ2-6	CATSPDILSGANVLTF	TGTGCCACCAGCCCGGACATTCTCTCTGGGGCCAACGTCCTGACTTTC
many	NA	TRBV5-5	16	TRBJ1-6	CASSFLTTEGGSPLHF	TGTGCCAGCAGCTTCCTAACGACGGAAGGGGGATCACCCCTCCACTTT
many	TRBD2	TRBV20-1	16	TRBJ2-7	CSARGILAGGLYEQYF	TGCAGTGCTAGAGGAATACTAGCGGGAGGATTATACGAGCAGTACTTC
NA	TRBD2	TRBV7-6	16	TRBJ2-5	CASSLVRRGGIETQYF	TGTGCCAGCAGCTTAGTTCGGCGGGGGGGCATCGAGACCCAGTACTTC
many	NA	TRBV5-1	15	TRBJ1-5	CASSRDPLGNQPQHF	TGCGCCAGCAGCCGGGACCCTCTAGGCAATCAGCCCCAGCATTTT
NA	NA	TRBV12-3/TRBV12-4	13	TRBJ2-7	CASSFRGSDEQYF	TGTGCCAGCAGTTTCAGGGGCTCAGACGAGCAGTACTTC
many	NA	TRBV5-1	15	TRBJ2-2	CASSLLRMNTGELFF	TGCGCCAGCAGCTTGTTACGAATGAACACCGGGGAGCTGTTTTTT
few	NA	TRBV3-1	15	TRBJ2-7	CASSQSGRAVYEQYF	TGTGCCAGCAGCCAATCGGGAAGAGCGGTCTACGAGCAGTACTTC
many	NA	TRBV14	15	TRBJ2-5	CASSQDIDGQETQYF	TGTGCCAGCAGCCAAGATATTGACGGCCAAGAGACCCAGTACTTC
many	NA	TRBV20-1	12	TRBJ1-1	CSASRGNTEAFF	TGCAGTGCTAGTAGGGGCAACACTGAAGCTTTCTTT
many	NA	TRBV12-3/TRBV12-4	12	TRBJ2-5	CASTRYQETQYF	TGTGCCAGCACCCGGTACCAAGAGACCCAGTACTTC
many	NA	TRBV20-1	15	TRBJ2-7	CSARDTLAASYEQYF	TGCAGTGCTAGAGATACTCTGGCGGCGAGCTACGAGCAGTACTTC
many	NA	TRBV5-1	13	TRBJ2-1	CASSPNGAYEQFF	TGCGCCAGCAGCCCGAATGGGGCCTATGAGCAGTTCTTC
many	NA	TRBV19	15	TRBJ1-5	CASNLGDTGYQPQHF	TGTGCCAGTAATCTTGGTGATACAGGATATCAGCCCCAGCATTTT
many	TRBD2	TRBV20-1	18	TRBJ2-1	CSARDWELAGGPYNEQFF	TGCAGTGCTAGAGATTGGGAACTAGCGGGAGGCCCATACAATGAGCAGTTCTTC
many	NA	TRBV2	17	TRBJ2-1	CASSEKTAGLSVDEQFF	TGTGCCAGCAGTGAAAAGACAGCCGGGTTATCGGTTGATGAGCAGTTCTTC
medium-sized	NA	TRBV12-3/TRBV12-4	15	TRBJ2-3	CASSGGGAGEDTQYF	TGTGCCAGCAGTGGTGGGGGCGCGGGGGAGGATACGCAGTATTTT
many	TRBD2	TRBV5-1	20	TRBJ2-5	CASSGGQGPGLAGTRETQYF	TGCGCCAGCAGTGGGGGCCAAGGGCCGGGACTAGCGGGAACAAGGGAGACCCAGTACTTC
many	TRBD2	TRBV4-1	18	TRBJ2-1	CASSQTLAGGPPGNEQFF	TGCGCCAGCAGCCAGACACTAGCGGGAGGGCCCCCGGGGAATGAGCAGTTCTTC
NA	NA	TRBV6-5	15	TRBJ1-6	CARVRGAGVNSPLHF	TGTGCCAGGGTTAGAGGGGCAGGCGTAAATTCACCCCTCCACTTT
NA	TRBD1	TRBV7-7	18	TRBJ1-5	CASSLLEDRFSSNQPQHF	TGTGCCAGCAGCTTACTGGAGGACAGGTTTTCTAGCAATCAGCCCCAGCATTTT
many	NA	TRBV10-3	11	TRBJ2-3	CAIRSTDTQYF	TGTGCCATCAGGAGCACAGATACGCAGTATTTT
NA	NA	TRBV30	11	TRBJ1-1	CAWSWSTEAFF	TGTGCCTGGAGCTGGTCGACTGAAGCTTTCTTT
NA	NA	TRBV5-6	14	TRBJ2-3	CASSFGVQADTQYF	TGTGCCAGCAGCTTCGGGGTTCAAGCAGATACGCAGTATTTT
many	NA	TRBV27	14	TRBJ2-3	CATGDARSTDTQYF	TGTGCCACCGGGGACGCAAGAAGCACAGATACGCAGTATTTT
NA	TRBD1	TRBV10-2	14	TRBJ2-7	CASRRTGFTYEQYF	TGCGCCAGCAGAAGGACAGGGTTTACCTACGAGCAGTACTTC
few	TRBD1	TRBV27	13	TRBJ2-5	CASSPDREETQYF	TGTGCCAGCAGCCCTGACAGGGAAGAGACCCAGTACTTC
many	NA	TRBV5-1	16	TRBJ1-5	CASSLEPGRFDQPQHF	TGCGCCAGCAGCTTGGAGCCAGGGAGGTTCGATCAGCCCCAGCATTTT
many	TRBD2	TRBV10-3	13	TRBJ2-3	CAITSGGGDTQYF	TGTGCCATCACGAGCGGGGGGGGAGATACGCAGTATTTT
many	NA	TRBV12-3/TRBV12-4	13	TRBJ2-2	CASSSFETGELFF	TGTGCCAGCAGTTCTTTTGAGACCGGGGAGCTGTTTTTT
many	TRBD2	TRBV20-1	15	TRBJ2-5	CSASPPSGIQETQYF	TGCAGTGCTAGCCCCCCCAGCGGGATCCAAGAGACCCAGTACTTC
many	NA	TRBV28	15	TRBJ1-5	CASSLPGPVSWTQHF	TGTGCCAGCAGTTTACCGGGACCGGTTTCGTGGACCCAGCATTTT
many	NA	TRBV10-1	13	TRBJ2-1	CASSESGVNEQFF	TGCGCCAGCAGCGAATCCGGGGTAAATGAGCAGTTCTTC
many	TRBD1	TRBV29-1	13	TRBJ2-3	CSVEVTGADTQYF	TGCAGCGTTGAAGTGACAGGGGCAGATACGCAGTATTTT
few	NA	TRBV7-9	15	TRBJ2-5	CASSPPKEHQETQYF	TGTGCCAGCAGCCCCCCGAAGGAGCACCAAGAGACCCAGTACTTC
many	TRBD2	TRBV20-1	14	TRBJ2-5	CSARRLAGQETQYF	TGCAGTGCCCGAAGACTAGCGGGCCAAGAGACCCAGTACTTC
many	NA	TRBV20-1	15	TRBJ2-7	CSASGIQGDLYEQYF	TGCAGTGCTAGTGGGATTCAAGGGGACCTATACGAGCAGTACTTC
many	TRBD2	TRBV20-1	16	TRBJ2-3	CSARAGLGGGTDTQYF	TGCAGTGCTAGGGCTGGATTGGGAGGGGGCACAGATACGCAGTATTTT
NA	NA	TRBV25-1	12	TRBJ1-1	CASSESPGGAFF	TGTGCCAGCAGTGAATCCCCGGGGGGAGCTTTCTTT
many	TRBD1	TRBV6-1	18	TRBJ2-2	CASSRYRQGREINGELFF	TGTGCCAGCAGCCGTTATCGACAGGGCCGAGAAATCAACGGGGAGCTGTTTTTT
many	TRBD1	TRBV3-1	16	TRBJ1-4	CASSQATGGPNEKLFF	TGTGCCAGCAGCCAAGCGACAGGGGGCCCTAATGAAAAACTGTTTTTT
many	NA	TRBV18	15	TRBJ2-3	CASSQRQASTDTQYF	TGTGCCAGCTCCCAAAGACAGGCTAGCACAGATACGCAGTATTTT
few	NA	TRBV12-3/TRBV12-4	14	TRBJ1-6	CASSLASVNSTLNF	TGTGCCAGCAGTTTAGCCTCAGTTAATTCAACCCTCAACTTT
many	TRBD1	TRBV20-1	16	TRBJ1-2	CSARPDFGQGAYGYTF	TGCAGTGCTAGACCCGACTTCGGACAGGGGGCCTATGGCTACACCTTC
many	NA	TRBV2	13	TRBJ1-3	CASLRDSGNTIYF	TGTGCCAGCCTCAGGGATTCTGGAAACACCATATATTTT
few	TRBD1	TRBV29-1	16	TRBJ2-2	CSVRTRAQGNAGELFF	TGCAGCGTTCGAACCCGCGCACAGGGGAACGCCGGGGAGCTGTTTTTT
few	NA	TRBV28	14	TRBJ1-2	CASNAGGKDYGYTF	TGTGCCAGCAACGCCGGAGGGAAAGACTATGGCTACACCTTC
few	NA	TRBV15	14	TRBJ2-3	CATSRGPDTDTQYF	TGTGCCACCAGCAGAGGCCCCGACACAGATACGCAGTATTTT
many	TRBD1	TRBV5-1	16	TRBJ1-3	CASSPVLTTGEDTIYF	TGCGCCAGCAGCCCGGTTCTAACTACAGGGGAAGACACCATATATTTT
NA	NA	TRBV12-3/TRBV12-4	13	TRBJ2-1	CASSPPPYNEQFF	TGTGCCAGCAGCCCCCCCCCATACAATGAGCAGTTCTTC
many	NA	TRBV20-1	14	TRBJ2-2	CSARDTRLGGELFF	TGCAGTGCTAGAGATACACGTCTGGGCGGGGAGCTGTTTTTT
many	NA	TRBV20-1	13	TRBJ2-2	CSARDPLSGELFF	TGCAGTGCTAGGGACCCCTTATCCGGGGAGCTGTTTTTT
many	NA	TRBV20-1	15	TRBJ1-1	CSARDSTGRNTEAFF	TGCAGTGCTAGAGACTCGACAGGCAGGAACACTGAAGCTTTCTTT
many	TRBD1	TRBV29-1	13	TRBJ2-2	CSVDRGHTGELFF	TGCAGCGTTGACAGGGGGCATACCGGGGAGCTGTTTTTT
few	NA	TRBV5-1	16	TRBJ2-3	CASSPGEGIGDHTQYF	TGCGCCAGCAGCCCGGGCGAGGGTATCGGCGACCATACGCAGTATTTT
many	NA	TRBV2	12	TRBJ2-1	CASSEAGGEQFF	TGTGCCAGCAGTGAAGCGGGCGGGGAGCAGTTCTTC